The clone carrying this T cell receptor (beta chain) occurred many times. These data originate in a study of early T cells in non-severe SARS-CoV-2 infection. TCRdb used MiXCR to reprocess the 5' RACE reads, holding one entry per CDR3 protein. The sample lists some 40,000 distinct CDR3 sequences, 5% to 6% seen once, with over 6% in the top ten. Trimming at V came to 6 bases and at J to 7 bases, leaving 8 bases not matched to a gene. The CDR3 extends over 13 amino acids. Germline lookup yields CDR1 DFQATT and CDR2 SNEGSKA (reference sequence). This sequence joins TRBV20-1 and TRBJ2-5; 10 nucleotides line up with TRBD2. Sequenced material: whole blood, taken at baseline. This receptor was identified in an adult who was a healthcare worker with PCR-confirmed SARS-CoV-2 infection or an uninfected control (not recorded which). CDR3: CSARLAGVWTQYF. CDR3 DNA sequence: TGCAGTGCGAGGCTAGCGGGGGTGTGGACCCAGTACTTC.